This TCR beta chain comes out of a study of T cell responses to AZD1222 COVID-19 vaccine (dated by TCRdb to the early 2020s). Background for the entire study: TCR sequencing was performed for approximately 240 trial participants, of whom around 200 were given two doses of AZD1222 and approximately 26 were given two doses of MenACWY control vaccine. Enrollment into the trials was organized by age into subgroups of 18-55, 56-69 and 70-plus years, and those subgroups contained roughly 140, 27 and 60 TCR-sequenced participants, respectively. What the study reported, not specific to this receptor: Most participants were white British and females outnumbered males, and the authors suggested that clonal diversity may have been underestimated. Epitopes outside the regions mutated in the B.1.351 and B.1.1.7 variants were reportedly recognized by nearly half of the unique spike-specific TCRs. Vaccine-associated CD4 TCRs spanned the whole spike protein, with dominant responses in regions 160-218 and 743-854. Conclusions about previously exposed vaccinees are limited because only five to seven AZD1222 recipients were SARS-CoV-2 seropositive at baseline. Because no day 14 peak-response samples were available, the repertoires could be characterized only after the peak T cell response. After two AZD1222 doses, spike-specific TCR breadth and depth were significantly higher than at day 0 and than in MenACWY recipients. In the small 56-69-year group, the increase in depth fell short of significance, most likely because of low power.

As regards this clone: Its antigen target is currently unknown. No base-level quality is on record; no much larger clone is a single base apart.

The time point tag for this specimen amounts to: about 28 days (+/-7) after the second vaccine dose. The treatment or condition label, as the study defines it: meningococcal conjugate vaccine given as trial control. Vaccinee samples came from UK trials COV001 and COV002, including a single-blind randomized controlled phase 2/3 trial of AZD1222 (ChAdOx1 nCoV-19) in healthy adults. For TCRbeta chain sequencing, PBMC samples from trial participants were taken at day 0 and at day 28 after the second dose. The germline V gene encodes CDR1 MDHEN and CDR2 SYDVKM. V is trimmed back by 5 bases and J by 4 bases, and the junction contains 9 bases that no gene match accounts for. Counted from cysteine to phenylalanine, this CDR3 has 16 amino acids. Here the CDR3 DNA is all that survives: 48 bases in frame from base 1. The CDR3 regions of human TCRbeta chains were subjected to immunosequencing. In the authors' own workflow: Repertoire TCRs were checked for matches against a reference library of SARS-CoV-2-specific TCRs that had been generated using the MIRA antigen-specificity platform. Breadth meant the fraction of unique TCRs that were SARS-CoV-2-associated, whereas depth meant the fraction of total T cells that were SARS-CoV-2-associated. Each spike-specific TCR was assigned to its reactive spike region and to a CD4 or CD8 class using the MIRA data. Log10-transformed breadth and depth values were compared by one-way ANOVA with Sidak's multiple comparisons tests. TCRdb retrieved this table from immuneACCESS and kept in-frame rearrangements only. Not all clones are present; in checked studies, unresolved V genes account for under half, and no reason is known for the remainder. For V, J and clone size, that table is used; D and trimming come from the DNA. The sample table holds 200,000 to 250,000 clones, of which about 95% were seen once. The ten most abundant clones make up 1.7% of the sample.

This sequence was found in an adult who received the MenACWY meningococcal vaccine as a control. This specimen consisted of peripheral blood, obtained 28 days after the second dose of the MenACWY control vaccine. The sequence links TRBV28 to TRBJ2-1, and 9 junction bases match TRBD2. The DNA reads as follows: TGTGCCAGCAGTCTCATTAGCGGGAGATCTTACAATGAGCAGTTCTTC. Its translation reads: CASSLISGRSYNEQFF.